The text below deals with one TCR beta chain. Its antigen specificity is not known. Per-base quality was not reported, and no clone a single base away is much larger than it. This record comes from a study of cytotoxic CD8 clonotypes in ibrutinib-treated CLL (dated by TCRdb to 2020 to 2023). Turning to the overall study: The cohort was composed of some ten relapsed/refractory and around 14 treatment-naive patients; IGHV unmutated status was identified in under 18 patients. Every sample from remission and from progressive disease was obtained while the patients were still on ibrutinib. Longitudinal samples were obtainable from about 30% of the roughly 86 participants in the trial. Responses were partial in around 25 patients and complete in 2; after median approximately 5.5 years follow-up, around 15 stayed in remission and approximately twelve progressed. Cryopreserved peripheral blood mononuclear cells were obtained prior to treatment, at the time of response, and at either disease progression or sustained remission. Samples averaged roughly 260,000 productive templates and 90,000 to 100,000 productive rearrangements. Samples at response were collected after a median of roughly 13 months of treatment, with a range of about 6 to 40 months. The paper as a whole reports these results and caveats: Baseline clonality was found to be higher than that of age-matched healthy donors and was strongly correlated with circulating CD8+ T-cell counts. Sampling times were not matched between patients in sustained remission and patients whose disease was progressing, and lymph node repertoires were not examined. Public clonotypes were rare and either contracted or stayed stable during treatment, and the rise in clonality at ibrutinib response reflected the expansion of private clonotypes. Clonality increased at ibrutinib response, stayed stable in sustained remission, and fell back toward baseline at progression.

The time point tag for this specimen amounts to: roughly 25 months on ibrutinib. For TCR beta library preparation, about 2.2 micrograms of genomic DNA were extracted from the cryopreserved PBMCs. Longitudinal blood samples from CLL patients on ibrutinib monotherapy were analyzed using high-throughput TCR beta sequencing. The patients took part in an open-label, single-center phase 2 trial of ibrutinib monotherapy. From its cysteine to its phenylalanine, the CDR3 spans 13 amino acids. The kept DNA is CDR3 alone, 39 bases in frame from the first base. The germline ends are 7 bases apart after V is trimmed by 5 bases and J by 0 bases. CDR1 and CDR2, per the germline V gene, are SGHAT and FQNNGV. Each clonotype received, on average, about 10x coverage in deep resolution sequencing performed on a MiSeq, where the target depth lay between 1 in 1 million and 1 in 200,000 T cells. The immunoSEQ hsTCRB Kit was used to generate TCR beta libraries. Turning to the authors' computational methods: Data were analyzed with ImmunoSEQ Data Assistant and ImmunoSEQ Analyzer, with V, D and J genes assigned per IMGT definitions. Clonality was computed as one minus normalized Shannon entropy of productive rearrangement frequencies, ranging from 0 to 1. Only overrepresented clonotypes making up at least 0.05% of the repertoire of each patient were included in the public clonotype analysis. About twelve repertoires from age-matched healthy donors, obtained from immuneACCESS, served as clonality controls. TCRdb provides this immuneACCESS table in a form limited to in-frame rearrangements. Some clones are lacking; in checked studies, under half of them reflect an unresolved V gene, and why the rest are absent is not known. The V and J calls and clone size were taken over from that table, and D and trimming were inferred from the DNA. This sample holds 100,000 or so clones; 58% were observed only once. The ten largest clones add up to around 37% of the sample.

The source material was PBMCs, sampled after 24 months of ibrutinib treatment. The sequence came from a human donor with chronic lymphocytic leukemia. The chain is encoded by TRBV11-2 joined to TRBJ1-1; no D segment can be confidently identified. CDR3 reads: CASSTNMNTEAFF. The sequenced DNA is TGTGCCAGCAGCACGAACATGAACACTGAAGCTTTCTTT.